This entry lists 10 T cell receptor beta chains sequenced from one sample in a study of T-cell reconstitution after alpha-beta-depleted transplantation in children. Unique molecular identifiers tagged the TCRbeta library. TCRdb reprocessed the PCR reads with MiXCR, giving one entry per CDR3 protein. The table includes about 200,000 distinct CDR3 sequences, 5.5% to 7% detected once. The material sequenced was PBMCs, taken before TCRalphabeta/CD19-depleted stem cell transplant. These receptors were collected from a girl under three years old with combined immunodeficiency, due to receive a stem cell transplant.

This clonotype was found many times. CDR3 DNA sequence: TGCAGCGCCGGGACAGGGGGTTTGAGGACTGAAGCTTTCTTT. Translating gives CSAGTGGLRTEAFF. The chain employs TRBV29-1 and TRBJ1-1; 11 nucleotides match TRBD1. The CDR3 extends over 14 amino acids. V shed 7 bases, J shed 5 bases, and the junction held 9 bases outside the gene matches. CDR1 is SQVTM, CDR2 ANQGSEA, per germline.

This clonotype was detected ten times or more. The chain uses TRBV28 and TRBJ2-3, with 8 nucleotides matching TRBD2. The V gene end was trimmed by 2 bases and the J gene end by 8 bases; junction bases not matched to a gene: 15. CDR1 MDHEN and CDR2 SYDVKM come from the germline V gene. This CDR3 is built from 17 residues. CDR3: CASSLDYWREDSSTQYF. DNA of the CDR3: TGTGCCAGCAGTTTAGATTACTGGCGGGAGGACAGTAGTACGCAGTATTTT.

This clonotype was counted at least ten times. V gene TRBV12-3 or TRBV12-4 combines with J gene TRBJ2-7; D is uncertain. There are 14 residues in the CDR3. V gave up 5 bases and J gave up 0 bases, with 11 bases separating them. The CDR3 nucleotides read TGTGCCAGCAGTCCAGGTATCCGCTCCTACGAGCAGTACTTC. Amino acids: CASSPGIRSYEQYF.

This clonotype was seen only a few times. CDR3 DNA sequence: TGCAGCGTTGAAGATTGGTTTAGCGGAGGCTACACCTTC. It specifies CSVEDWFSGGYTF. The rearrangement uses TRBV29-1 and TRBJ1-2; D remains unclear. V gave up 0 bases and J gave up 8 bases, with 13 bases separating them. CDR3 size: 13 residues. Germline lookup yields CDR1 SQVTM and CDR2 ANQGSEA.

Many counts were recorded for this clonotype. The J gene is TRBJ1-1, the V gene TRBV6-2 or TRBV6-3, with D possibly TRBD1 on 6 matching bases. Trimming shortened V by 5 bases and J by 0 bases, and 10 bases separated the two germline ends. The CDR3 length is 14 residues. CDR1 and CDR2 (germline): MNHEY, SVGEGT. The CDR3 loop reads CASSNRAMNTEAFF. The CDR3 nucleotides are TGTGCCAGCAGTAACAGGGCTATGAACACTGAAGCTTTCTTT.

This clonotype was counted at least ten times. The rearrangement uses TRBV20-1 and TRBJ2-5; 7 bases are shared with TRBD2. The V gene's germline CDR1 is DFQATT and CDR2 SNEGSKA (reference sequence). V trimming: 6 bases; J trimming: 3 bases; junction bases outside the gene matches: 7. The CDR3 totals 13 residues. DNA of the CDR3: TGCAGTGCCACCCGTCTAGCGGAAGAGACCCAGTACTTC. Amino acid sequence: CSATRLAEETQYF.

Turning to this clonotype: A much more abundant neighbour one base away suggests this may be a read error. J is TRBJ2-7 and V is TRBV12-3 or TRBV12-4; possible D gene TRBD1, 6 bases. The CDR3 sequence is 15 residues long. The CDR3 DNA sequence: TGTGACAGCAGTTTATGGGGGCCTGTCCTCAGCGAGCAGTACTTC. It specifies CDSSLWGPVLSEQYF.

This clonotype was seen at least ten times. The chain is built from TRBV11-2 and TRBJ2-1, with TRBD2 identical over 13 bases. The CDR3 runs 16 residues. Looked up from germline, CDR1 is SGHAT and CDR2 is FQNNGV. V was clipped by 3 bases and J by 5 bases; unmatched bases: 4. The CDR3 loop reads CASSLGTSGDNNEQFF. The CDR3, as DNA: TGTGCCAGCAGCTTGGGGACTAGCGGGGATAACAATGAGCAGTTCTTC.

This clonotype showed up many times. J is TRBJ2-7 and V is TRBV29-1; D is undetermined. Germline lookup yields CDR1 SQVTM and CDR2 ANQGSEA. V was pared by 6 bases and J by 0 bases, with 12 bases between. CDR3 length: 13 residues. CDR3: CSVYDTHSYEQYF. The CDR3 DNA is TGCAGCGTGTACGACACCCACTCCTACGAGCAGTACTTC.

Ten or more counts support this clonotype. The V gene is TRBV20-1, the J gene TRBJ2-1; the match to TRBD2 covers 14 bases. Trimming took 4 bases from V and 8 from J; bases not matched to a gene: 7. Germline lookup yields CDR1 DFQATT and CDR2 SNEGSKA (reference sequence). The CDR3 is made up of 15 amino acids. Here the CDR3 reads CSATTGTSGRYEQFF. The CDR3 DNA reads as TGCAGTGCTACGACCGGGACTAGCGGGAGATATGAGCAGTTCTTC.